This TCR beta chain appears in the sequencing data of a study of T cells in Graves' hyperthyroidism and ophthalmopathy. CDR1 is LNHDA and CDR2 is SQIVND in the germline V gene (reference sequence). There are 13 residues in the CDR3. V shed 8 bases and J shed 0 bases, with 11 bases lying between them. The table lists this clonotype with many counts. RNA transcripts served as the template for amplifying TCR beta CDR3 regions. First-round RT-PCR with HTBI primers amplified the TCR CDR3 region. TCRdb re-called the multiplex PCR reads through MiXCR, storing one row per CDR3 protein. Of hundreds of thousands of distinct CDR3 sequences in the sample, roughly 40% were seen once. Among the patients, aged 18 to 65, hyperthyroidism was newly diagnosed and had lasted under 2 months. Clinical symptoms, serum thyroxine and TRAb, thyroid ultrasound and orbital computed tomography together formed the diagnostic basis.

The chain has TRBV19 and TRBJ2-7; D perhaps matches TRBD2 (5 bases). The TCR comes from a man younger than 35 with Graves' hyperthyroidism. The sample was blood. This CDR3 reads CASSRADSYEQYF. The CDR3 DNA sequence: TGTGCCAGTTCACGAGCGGACTCCTACGAGCAGTACTTC.